The sequence of this TCR beta chain was determined in a study of T cell repertoires in cytomegalovirus infection. About the research overall: Recently identified HLA-C-restricted CMV epitopes were used, and well-studied HLA-B-restricted CMV epitopes were used as well. Signatures in public TCR beta sequences pointed to both CMV infection and matching HLA type.

This clonotype occurred many times. Its antigen is still unknown. Study-level results: Clonotypes of TCR beta that were HLA-C-restricted and CMV-specific dominated the ex vivo response. Of the TCR beta families, the public ones yielded a cumulative frequency that identified carriers of CMV plus the relevant HLA.

TCRdb reprocessed the reads via MiXCR and lists one record per CDR3 protein. The data hold 700,000 to 950,000 distinct CDR3 sequences, with 30% to 35% observed a single time. The source is a human donor in good health (CMV status not recorded). Some clones in this sample may be carry-over from other donors' samples. The source material was cultured CD8+ T cells from PBMCs, sampled from culture after CMV antigen stimulation.

The CDR3 nucleotides are TGTGCCAGCAGCCCATGGACAGGGATGAACACTGAAGCTTTCTTT. It yields the protein CASSPWTGMNTEAFF. The chain employs TRBV7-8 and TRBJ1-1, with 8 bases lining up with TRBD1. The J segment lost 0 bases and the V segment lost 5 bases, leaving 5 bases of the junction unmatched. The CDR3 has 15 residues. The germline gives CDR1 SGHVS, CDR2 FQNEAQ.